This T cell receptor beta chain emerged from a study of cytomegalovirus exposure and HLA in healthy donors. Background on the study: Out of a few hundred genotyped donors, roughly 83% belonged to the Caucasian-associated ancestry cluster.

CDR3 length: 13 amino acids. Germline CDR1 is MNHEY and CDR2 is SMNVEV (reference sequence). V was pared by 2 bases and J by 5 bases, with 7 bases between. In the PCR, 60 Vbeta and 13 Jbeta primers were used. Clones were read by immunoSEQ multiplex PCR, and TCRdb kept only the in-frame ones, dropping some. The sample records 110,000 to 150,000 clones, around 86% being singletons. The chain carries TRBV27 and TRBJ1-5; weak D call: TRBD1 (5 bases). The clonotype was recovered from a female donor in good health and CMV-seronegative. Sequencing used PBMCs. This chain's CDR3 is CASSLTGDQPQHF. In nucleotides, the CDR3 is TGTGCCAGCAGTTTAACAGGTGATCAGCCCCAGCATTTT.